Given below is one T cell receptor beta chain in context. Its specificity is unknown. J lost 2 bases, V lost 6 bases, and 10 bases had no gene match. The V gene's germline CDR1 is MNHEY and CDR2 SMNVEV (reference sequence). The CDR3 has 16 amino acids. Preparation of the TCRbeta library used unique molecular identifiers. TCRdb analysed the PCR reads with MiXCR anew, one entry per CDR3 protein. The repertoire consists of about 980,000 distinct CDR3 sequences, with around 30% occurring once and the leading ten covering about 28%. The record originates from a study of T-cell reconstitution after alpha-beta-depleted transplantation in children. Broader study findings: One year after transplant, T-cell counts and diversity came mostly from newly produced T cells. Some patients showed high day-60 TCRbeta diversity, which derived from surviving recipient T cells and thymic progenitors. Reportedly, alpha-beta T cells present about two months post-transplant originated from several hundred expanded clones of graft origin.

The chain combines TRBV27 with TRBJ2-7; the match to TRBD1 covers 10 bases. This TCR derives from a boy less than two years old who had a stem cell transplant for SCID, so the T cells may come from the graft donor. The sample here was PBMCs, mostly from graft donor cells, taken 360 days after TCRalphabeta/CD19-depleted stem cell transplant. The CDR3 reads CASSKSGTGVAYEQYF. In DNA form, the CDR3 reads TGTGCCAGCAGCAAGTCTGGGACAGGGGTTGCCTACGAGCAGTACTTC.